These 13 T cell receptor beta chains share one sample of origin, sequenced in a study of blood T cells in healthy people across ages. The use of a sample-barcoded 5' primer and a J-beta primer mix characterized a second PCR of roughly 6 to 12 cycles. Via MiXCR, TCRdb re-called the 5' RACE reads, giving one row per CDR3 protein. In the table there are roughly 1,500,000 distinct CDR3 sequences, around 35% of which are singletons. Sequenced sample: blood. Source of these receptors: a woman aged 25 to 39 in good health.

The V and J genes are TRBV6-1 and TRBJ1-2; D is undetermined. Germline V gene lookup returns CDR1 MNHNS and CDR2 SASEGT. The CDR3 loop spans 14 amino acids. V lost 2 bases and J lost 2, with 9 bases in between. The CDR3 DNA sequence: TGTGCCAGCAGTGAAAGTAATTGGAACTATGGCTACACCTTC. Protein sequence: CASSESNWNYGYTF.

This clonotype was observed a few times. The chain has TRBV11-2 and TRBJ2-7; D not certain. The CDR3 length is 12 residues. Looked up from germline, CDR1 is SGHAT and CDR2 is FQNNGV. V lost 2 bases, J lost 7 bases, and 9 bases lay in between. CDR3 protein: CASSLLVSEQYF. The DNA of the CDR3 is TGTGCCAGCAGCTTATTAGTTTCAGAGCAGTACTTC.

In regard to this clonotype: A single base separates this from a much larger clone, so it may be a read error. This rearrangement joins TRBV7-9 to TRBJ2-1; D is tentatively TRBD1 or TRBD2 (5 bases each). Germline lookup yields CDR1 SEHNR and CDR2 FQNEAQ (reference sequence). The CDR3 runs 14 residues. Deletions cut 8 bases from V and 8 bases from J, with 19 bases between. In nucleotides, the CDR3 is TGTGCCAGCCTTTTACTCCCCGGGGACGATGAGCAGTTCTTC. Translating it yields CASLLLPGDDEQFF.

This clonotype occurred once. V is TRBV6-1 and J is TRBJ2-7; D is undetermined. The CDR3 contains 13 residues. The germline V and J ends were trimmed by 1 base and 4 bases, with 8 bases remaining between them. The germline V gene has CDR1 MNHNS and CDR2 SASEGT. The CDR3, as DNA: TGTGCCAGCAGTGAAGTGGACGGGTACGAGCAGTACTTC. Amino acid sequence: CASSEVDGYEQYF.

A few counts support this clonotype. The chain uses TRBV27 and TRBJ2-7, with D maybe TRBD2 (5 bases). Trimming removed 6 bases from V and 2 bases from J, with 17 bases in between. Germline CDR1 reads MNHEY; CDR2 reads SMNVEV (reference sequence). The CDR3 runs to 15 residues. For the CDR3, the DNA is TGTGCCAGCAGCCTTTCGGCGGGCAAAACCTACGAGCAGTACTTC. This gives the protein CASSLSAGKTYEQYF.

This clonotype was recorded a few times. The chain recombines TRBV20-1 with TRBJ2-1, with 11 bases that match TRBD2. The CDR3 is 13 residues long. Germline V lookup: CDR1 DFQATT, CDR2 SNEGSKA (reference sequence). For the CDR3, the DNA is TGCAGCGCTGGGACTAGCGGCCCCAATGAGCAGTTCTTC. It codes for CSAGTSGPNEQFF.

There are many counts of this clonotype. The chain links TRBV6-4 to TRBJ2-3, with 8 bases identical to TRBD1. CDR1 and CDR2 from the germline V gene are MRHNA and SNTAGT. The CDR3 runs to 15 residues. Losses at the gene ends were 6 bases for V and 1 base for J; bases not matched to a gene: 6. CDR3 nucleotides: TGTGCCAGCAGCGGCCAGGGGGCCGGCACAGATACGCAGTATTTT. It encodes CASSGQGAGTDTQYF.

The V call is TRBV2, the J call TRBJ2-5; D uncertain. V gave up 0 bases and J gave up 5 bases, with 4 bases separating them. The CDR3 contains 12 residues. Germline CDR1 is SNHLY and CDR2 is FYNNEI. The CDR3 bases are TGTGCCAGCAGTGAAGCGGTTGAGACCCAGTACTTC. Amino acid sequence: CASSEAVETQYF.

The V and J genes are TRBV6-1 and TRBJ1-4, with D maybe TRBD1 (5 bases). The germline gives CDR1 MNHNS, CDR2 SASEGT. The CDR3 runs to 14 residues. V shed 3 bases and J shed 8 bases, with 13 bases lying between them. This chain's CDR3 is CASSDWGVGEKLFF. The DNA for the CDR3 is TGTGCCAGCAGTGATTGGGGGGTCGGGGAAAAACTGTTTTTT.

This rearrangement joins TRBV10-3 to TRBJ2-5; possible D gene TRBD2, 6 bases. Germline-derived CDR1 and CDR2 are ENHRY and SYGVKD. The CDR3 runs 12 residues. Trimming cost V 8 bases and J 4 bases, with 11 bases left between them. Written as DNA, the CDR3 is TGTGCCATCGGGGGGAAGGGAGAGACCCAGTACTTC. Residues: CAIGGKGETQYF.

This sequence joins TRBV20-1 and TRBJ2-7, with TRBD2 matching over 9 bases. Per germline, CDR1 DFQATT and CDR2 SNEGSKA (reference sequence). The CDR3 covers 15 residues. The V segment lost 0 bases and the J segment 4 bases; nucleotides outside the gene matches: 7. CDR3 loop: CSARDGASGDYEQYF. CDR3 DNA: TGCAGTGCTAGAGATGGGGCTAGCGGGGATTACGAGCAGTACTTC.

A few counts support this clonotype. The CDR3, as DNA: TGTGCCAGCATAGCGGGAGGGCTTAGAAGGAATGAGCAGTTCTTC. This encodes CASIAGGLRRNEQFF. The rearrangement uses TRBV7-2 and TRBJ2-1; the match to TRBD2 covers 11 bases. From germline, CDR1 is SGHTA and CDR2 FQGNSA. The CDR3 contains 15 residues. The J segment lost 7 bases and the V segment lost 7 bases, leaving 9 bases of the junction unmatched.

This clonotype occurred many times. The rearrangement links TRBV6-5 to TRBJ2-1; perhaps D is TRBD1 or TRBD2 (5 bases each). The V gene lost 2 bases and the J gene lost 0 bases, with 8 bases spanning the gap. The germline V gene has CDR1 MNHEY and CDR2 SVGAGI. This CDR3 has 15 amino acids. Written as DNA, the CDR3 is TGTGCCAGCAGTTACGAGGGGCTCTCCTACAATGAGCAGTTCTTC. As protein: CASSYEGLSYNEQFF.